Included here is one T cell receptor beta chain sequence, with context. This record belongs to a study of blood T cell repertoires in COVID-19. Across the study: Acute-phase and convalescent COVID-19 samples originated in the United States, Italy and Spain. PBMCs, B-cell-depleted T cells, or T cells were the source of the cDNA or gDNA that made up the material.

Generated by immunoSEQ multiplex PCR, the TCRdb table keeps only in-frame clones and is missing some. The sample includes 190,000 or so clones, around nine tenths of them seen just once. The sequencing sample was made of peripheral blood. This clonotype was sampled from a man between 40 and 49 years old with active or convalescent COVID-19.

The CDR3 protein is CASIYRLGLTDTQYF. The CDR3 DNA follows: TGTGCCAGCATCTACCGACTAGGCCTCACAGATACGCAGTATTTT. The rearrangement links TRBV2 to TRBJ2-3; possibly TRBD2 for D (6 bases). This CDR3 region has 15 residues. Per the germline V gene, CDR1 is SNHLY and CDR2 is FYNNEI. Trimming cost V 7 bases and J 2 bases, with 16 bases left between them.